This paragraph reports one T cell receptor (beta chain). What it binds is not known. Doses given second, at about 4 or about 12 weeks, were pooled. This sample stems from a study of T cell responses to AZD1222 COVID-19 vaccine. Findings of the study overall: Repertoire sampling was restricted to post-peak T cell response timepoints. Among spike-specific TCRs, nearly half reportedly target unmutated variant regions. Spike-specific TCR breadth and depth grew following two AZD1222 doses.

Trimming took 8 bases from V and 1 from J; bases not matched to a gene: 10. Germline V lookup: CDR1 SGHRS, CDR2 YFSETQ. The CDR3 consists of 15 residues. Here immunoSEQ multiplex PCR was the method, and the copy in TCRdb shows in-frame clones only, minus some. The data contain approximately 43,000 clones, approximately 88% of them seen just once; the ten biggest clones take up around 25%. The sequencing used peripheral blood, collected 28 days after the second AZD1222 dose. The chain recombines TRBV5-1 with TRBJ2-7; TRBD1 matches at 9 bases. The TCR originated in an adult who received the AZD1222 COVID-19 vaccine. CDR3 bases: TGCGCCAGTGTTCCGGGACAGGGTTTTTCCTACGAGCAGTACTTC. It codes for CASVPGQGFSYEQYF.